This TCR beta chain was identified during a study of T cell responses to AZD1222 COVID-19 vaccine. Notes on the study in general: Vaccine-associated CD4 TCRs ranged over spike, dominating at 160-218 and 743-854. Variant regions that are unmutated are reportedly the target of nearly half of spike-specific TCRs. Repertoire collection took place solely once the T cell response had peaked.

The CDR3 sequence is 18 residues long. The germline V gene encodes CDR1 SGDLS and CDR2 YYNGEE. The V end lost 0 bases, the J end lost 0 bases, and 16 bases lay between the germline ends. Second-dose recipients at about 4 or about 12 weeks were treated as one pooled group. With respect to this clone: Its antigen remains unidentified.

Clones were sequenced by immunoSEQ multiplex PCR, and TCRdb holds only the in-frame ones, with some missing. The repertoire holds some 170,000 clones, approximately 91% seen once, with 1.7% in the top ten. V usage is TRBV9 and J usage is TRBJ1-3; D is unresolved. Material: peripheral blood, obtained 28 days after the second AZD1222 dose. This TCR came from an adult who received the AZD1222 COVID-19 vaccine. This CDR3 is CASSVDPLGPSSGNTIYF. In DNA, the CDR3 is TGTGCCAGCAGCGTAGACCCTTTGGGCCCGAGCTCTGGAAACACCATATATTTT.